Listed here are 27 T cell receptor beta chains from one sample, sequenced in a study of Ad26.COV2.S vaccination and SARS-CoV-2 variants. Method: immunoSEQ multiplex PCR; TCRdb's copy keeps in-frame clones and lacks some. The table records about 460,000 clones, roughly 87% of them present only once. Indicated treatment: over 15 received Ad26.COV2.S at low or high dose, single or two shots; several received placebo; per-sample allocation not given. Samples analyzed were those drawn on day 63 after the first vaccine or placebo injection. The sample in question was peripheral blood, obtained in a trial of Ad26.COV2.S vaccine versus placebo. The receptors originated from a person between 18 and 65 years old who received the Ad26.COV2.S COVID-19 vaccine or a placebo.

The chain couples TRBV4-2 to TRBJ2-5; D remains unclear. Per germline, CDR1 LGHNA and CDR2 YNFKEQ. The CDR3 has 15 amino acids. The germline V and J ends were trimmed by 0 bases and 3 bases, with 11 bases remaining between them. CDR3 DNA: TGTGCCAGCAGCCAAGAGGGCCGGTCAGAAGAGACCCAGTACTTC. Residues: CASSQEGRSEETQYF.

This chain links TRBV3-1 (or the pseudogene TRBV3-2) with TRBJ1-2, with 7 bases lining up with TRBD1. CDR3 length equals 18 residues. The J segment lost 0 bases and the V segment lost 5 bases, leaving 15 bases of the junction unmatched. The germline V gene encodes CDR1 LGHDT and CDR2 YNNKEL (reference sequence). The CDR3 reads CASSTNFRDSLANYGYTF. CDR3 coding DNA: TGTGCCAGCAGCACAAATTTCCGGGACAGCTTAGCTAACTATGGCTACACCTTC.

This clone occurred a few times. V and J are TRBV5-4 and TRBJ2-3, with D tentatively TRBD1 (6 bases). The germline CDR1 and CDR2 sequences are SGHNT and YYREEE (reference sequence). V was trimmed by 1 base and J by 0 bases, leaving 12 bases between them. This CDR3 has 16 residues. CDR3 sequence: CASSLLGGASTDTQYF. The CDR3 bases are TGTGCCAGCAGCTTGCTAGGGGGAGCTAGCACAGATACGCAGTATTTT.

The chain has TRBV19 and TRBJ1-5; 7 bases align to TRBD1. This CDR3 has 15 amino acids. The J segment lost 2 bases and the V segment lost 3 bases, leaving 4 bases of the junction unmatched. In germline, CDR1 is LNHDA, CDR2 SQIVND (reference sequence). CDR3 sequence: CASSMQQGGNQPQHF. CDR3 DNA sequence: TGTGCCAGTAGTATGCAGCAGGGGGGCAATCAGCCCCAGCATTTT.

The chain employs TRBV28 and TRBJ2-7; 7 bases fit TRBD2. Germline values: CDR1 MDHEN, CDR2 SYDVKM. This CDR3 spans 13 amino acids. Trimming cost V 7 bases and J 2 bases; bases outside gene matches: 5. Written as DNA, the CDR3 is TGTGCCAGCAACGGGAGGCCCGCCTACGAGCAGTACTTC. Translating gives CASNGRPAYEQYF.

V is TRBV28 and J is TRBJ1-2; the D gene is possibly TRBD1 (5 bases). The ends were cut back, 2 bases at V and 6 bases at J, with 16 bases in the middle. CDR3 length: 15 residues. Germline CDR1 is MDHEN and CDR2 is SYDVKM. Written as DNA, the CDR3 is TGTGCCAGCAGTTTAAATGGGGGAATTATCGATGGCTACACCTTC. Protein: CASSLNGGIIDGYTF.

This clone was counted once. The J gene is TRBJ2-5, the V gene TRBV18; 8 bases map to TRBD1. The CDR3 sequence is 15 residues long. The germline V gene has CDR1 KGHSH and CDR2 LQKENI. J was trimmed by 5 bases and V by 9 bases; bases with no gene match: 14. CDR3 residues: CASTNQGQEGETQYF. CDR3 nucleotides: TGTGCCAGTACTAACCAGGGACAGGAGGGCGAGACCCAGTACTTC.

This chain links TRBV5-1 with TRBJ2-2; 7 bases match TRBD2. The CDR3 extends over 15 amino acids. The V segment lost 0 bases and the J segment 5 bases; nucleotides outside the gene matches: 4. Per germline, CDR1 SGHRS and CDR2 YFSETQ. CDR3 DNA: TGCGCCAGCAGCTTGGGCGGGAGCCTGACCGGGGAGCTGTTTTTT. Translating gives CASSLGGSLTGELFF.

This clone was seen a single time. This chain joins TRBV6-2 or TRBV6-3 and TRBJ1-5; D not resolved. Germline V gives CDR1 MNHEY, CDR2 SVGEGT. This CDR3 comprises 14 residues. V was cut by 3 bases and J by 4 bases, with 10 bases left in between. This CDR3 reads CASSYLKINQPQHF. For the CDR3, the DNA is TGTGCCAGCAGTTATCTGAAGATAAATCAGCCCCAGCATTTT.

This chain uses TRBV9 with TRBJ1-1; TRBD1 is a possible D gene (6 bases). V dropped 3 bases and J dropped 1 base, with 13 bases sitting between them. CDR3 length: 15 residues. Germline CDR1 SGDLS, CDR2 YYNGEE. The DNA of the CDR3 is TGTGCCAGCAGCGCCCCCGGACAGAGGAACACTGAAGCTTTCTTT. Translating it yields CASSAPGQRNTEAFF.

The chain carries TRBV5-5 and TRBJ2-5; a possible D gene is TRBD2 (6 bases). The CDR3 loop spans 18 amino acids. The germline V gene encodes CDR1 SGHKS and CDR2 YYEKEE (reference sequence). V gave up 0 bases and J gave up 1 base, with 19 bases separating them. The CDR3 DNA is TGTGCCAGCAGCTTGGCAGGTCCCCTGGAGGGGACCCAAGAGACCCAGTACTTC. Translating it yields CASSLAGPLEGTQETQYF.

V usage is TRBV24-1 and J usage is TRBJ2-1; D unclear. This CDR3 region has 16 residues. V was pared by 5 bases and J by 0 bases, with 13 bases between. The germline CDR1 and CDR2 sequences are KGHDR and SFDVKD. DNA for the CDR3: TGTGCCACCAGTGGGATCAGCGAGAGCTCCTACAATGAGCAGTTCTTC. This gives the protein CATSGISESSYNEQFF.

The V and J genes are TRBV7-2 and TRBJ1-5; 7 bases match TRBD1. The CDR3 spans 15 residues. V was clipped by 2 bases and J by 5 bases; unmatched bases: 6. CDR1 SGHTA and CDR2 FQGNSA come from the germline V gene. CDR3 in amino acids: CASSLRQGPYQPQHF. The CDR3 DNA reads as TGTGCCAGCAGCTTACGACAGGGTCCTTATCAGCCCCAGCATTTT.

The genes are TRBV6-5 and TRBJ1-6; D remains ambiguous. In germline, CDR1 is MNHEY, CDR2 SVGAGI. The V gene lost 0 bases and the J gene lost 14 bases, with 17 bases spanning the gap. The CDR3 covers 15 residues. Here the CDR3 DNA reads TGTGCCAGCAGTTACTCAATCCGGACCCCTTTGGCCCTCCACTTT. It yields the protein CASSYSIRTPLALHF.

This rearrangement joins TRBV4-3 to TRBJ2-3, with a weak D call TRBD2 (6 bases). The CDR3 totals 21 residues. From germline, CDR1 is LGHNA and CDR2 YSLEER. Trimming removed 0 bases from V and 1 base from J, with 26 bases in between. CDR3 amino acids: CASSQDYSGSGYLPGTDTQYF. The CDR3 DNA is TGCGCCAGCAGCCAAGATTATTCGGGCAGCGGGTACCTTCCTGGCACAGATACGCAGTATTTT.

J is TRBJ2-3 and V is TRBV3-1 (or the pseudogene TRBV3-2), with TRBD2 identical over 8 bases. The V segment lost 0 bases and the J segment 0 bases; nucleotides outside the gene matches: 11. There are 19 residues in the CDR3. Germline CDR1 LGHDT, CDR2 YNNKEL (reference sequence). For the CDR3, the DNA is TGTGCCAGCAGCCAAGATCTTTTGGGAGCGGGGGTTAGCACAGATACGCAGTATTTT. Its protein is CASSQDLLGAGVSTDTQYF.

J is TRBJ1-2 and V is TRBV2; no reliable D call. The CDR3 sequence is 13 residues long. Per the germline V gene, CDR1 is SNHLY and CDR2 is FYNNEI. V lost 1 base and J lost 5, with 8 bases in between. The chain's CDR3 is CASSEGLTYGYTF. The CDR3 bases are TGTGCCAGCAGTGAAGGACTGACATATGGCTACACCTTC.

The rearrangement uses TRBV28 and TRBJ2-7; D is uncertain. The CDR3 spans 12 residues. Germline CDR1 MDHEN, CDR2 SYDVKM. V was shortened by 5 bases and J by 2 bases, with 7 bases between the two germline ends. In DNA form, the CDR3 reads TGTGCCAGCAGTCGTGGTCCCTACGAGCAGTACTTC. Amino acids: CASSRGPYEQYF.

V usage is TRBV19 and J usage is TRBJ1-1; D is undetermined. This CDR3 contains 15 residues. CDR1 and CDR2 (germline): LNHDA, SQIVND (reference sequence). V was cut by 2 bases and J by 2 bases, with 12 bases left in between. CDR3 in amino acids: CASSISGSGNTEAFF. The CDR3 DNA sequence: TGTGCCAGTAGTATAAGTGGTTCGGGTAACACTGAAGCTTTCTTT.

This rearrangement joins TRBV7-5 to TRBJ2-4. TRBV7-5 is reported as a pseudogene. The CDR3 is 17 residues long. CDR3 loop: CARSLGTCRIAKNIQYF. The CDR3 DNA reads TGTGCCAGAAGCTTGGGGACGTGTCGGATAGCCAAAAACATTCAGTACTTC.

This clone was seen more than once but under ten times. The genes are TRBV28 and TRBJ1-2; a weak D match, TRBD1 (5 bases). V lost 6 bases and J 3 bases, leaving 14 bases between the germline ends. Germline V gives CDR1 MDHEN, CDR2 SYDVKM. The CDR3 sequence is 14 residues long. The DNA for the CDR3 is TGTGCCAGCAGCCACACGGAGGGGTACTATGGCTACACCTTC. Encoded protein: CASSHTEGYYGYTF.

The CDR3 region is CSARGSGELFF. CDR3 DNA: TGCAGTGCTAGAGGTTCCGGGGAGCTGTTTTTT. The chain joins TRBV20-1 to TRBJ2-2; D unclear. Per the germline V gene, CDR1 is DFQATT and CDR2 is SNEGSKA (reference sequence). The V end lost 1 base, the J end lost 6 bases, and 3 bases lay between the germline ends. The CDR3 is made up of 11 amino acids.

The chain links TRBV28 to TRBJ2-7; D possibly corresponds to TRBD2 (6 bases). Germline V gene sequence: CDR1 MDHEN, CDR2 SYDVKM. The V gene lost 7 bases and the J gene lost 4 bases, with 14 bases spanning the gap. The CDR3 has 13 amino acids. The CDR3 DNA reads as TGTGCCAGCACCCGGGACTTACCTTACGAGCAGTACTTC. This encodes CASTRDLPYEQYF.

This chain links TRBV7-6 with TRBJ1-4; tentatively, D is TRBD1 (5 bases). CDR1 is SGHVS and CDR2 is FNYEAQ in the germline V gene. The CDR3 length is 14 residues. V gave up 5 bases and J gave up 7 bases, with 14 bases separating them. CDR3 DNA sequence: TGTGCCAGCAGCGGCCGACAGAAGGGTGAAAAACTGTTTTTT. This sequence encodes CASSGRQKGEKLFF.

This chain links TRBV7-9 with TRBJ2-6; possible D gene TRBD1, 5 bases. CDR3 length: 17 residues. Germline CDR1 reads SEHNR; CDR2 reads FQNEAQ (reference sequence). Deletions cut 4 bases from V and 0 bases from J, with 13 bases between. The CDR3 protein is CASSSWGHGSGANVLTF. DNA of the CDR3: TGTGCCAGCAGCTCGTGGGGCCATGGCTCTGGGGCCAACGTCCTGACTTTC.

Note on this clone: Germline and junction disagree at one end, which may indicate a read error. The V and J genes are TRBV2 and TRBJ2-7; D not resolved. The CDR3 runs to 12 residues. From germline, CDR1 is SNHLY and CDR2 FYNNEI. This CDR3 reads CASREDSLEQYF. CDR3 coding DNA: TGTGCCAGCAGAGAAGACTCTCTTGAGCAGTACTTC.

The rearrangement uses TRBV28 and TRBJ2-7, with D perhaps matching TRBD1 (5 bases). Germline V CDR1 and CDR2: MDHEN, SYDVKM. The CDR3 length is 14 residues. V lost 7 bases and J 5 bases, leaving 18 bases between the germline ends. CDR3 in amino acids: CASTVGQGSDEQYF. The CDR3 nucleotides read TGTGCCAGCACCGTAGGCCAGGGTTCCGACGAGCAGTACTTC.